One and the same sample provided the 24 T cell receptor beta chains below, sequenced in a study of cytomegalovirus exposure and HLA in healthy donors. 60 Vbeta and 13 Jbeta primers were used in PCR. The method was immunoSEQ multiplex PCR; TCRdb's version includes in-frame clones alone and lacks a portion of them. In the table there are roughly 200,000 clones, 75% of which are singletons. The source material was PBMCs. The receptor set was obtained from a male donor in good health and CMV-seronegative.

CDR3 bases: TGTGCCAGCAGCCCTCTGCGGGAGCGCCTCAATCAGCCCCAGCATTTT. Translating gives CASSPLRERLNQPQHF. This chain joins TRBV28 and TRBJ1-5, with D unresolved. Germline assignment: CDR1 MDHEN and CDR2 SYDVKM. V shed 6 bases and J shed 3 bases, with 18 bases lying between them. The CDR3 sequence is 16 residues long.

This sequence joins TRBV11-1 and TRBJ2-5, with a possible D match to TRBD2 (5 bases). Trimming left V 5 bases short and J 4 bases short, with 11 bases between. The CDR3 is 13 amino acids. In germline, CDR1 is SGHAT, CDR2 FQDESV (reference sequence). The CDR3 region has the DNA TGTGCCAGCAGCCTCGCGGGCTCAGAGACCCAGTACTTC. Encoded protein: CASSLAGSETQYF.

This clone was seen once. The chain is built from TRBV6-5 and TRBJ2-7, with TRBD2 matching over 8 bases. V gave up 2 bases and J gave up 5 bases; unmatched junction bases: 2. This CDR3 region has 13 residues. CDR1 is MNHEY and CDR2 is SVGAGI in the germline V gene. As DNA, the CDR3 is TGTGCCAGCAGTTACCGACTAGCGAACGAGCAGTACTTC. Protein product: CASSYRLANEQYF.

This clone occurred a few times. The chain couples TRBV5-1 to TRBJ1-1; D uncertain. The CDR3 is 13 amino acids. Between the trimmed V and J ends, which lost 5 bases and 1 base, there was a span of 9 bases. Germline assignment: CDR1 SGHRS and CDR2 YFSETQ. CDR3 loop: CASSSEANTEAFF. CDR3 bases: TGCGCCAGCAGTTCTGAAGCGAACACTGAAGCTTTCTTT.

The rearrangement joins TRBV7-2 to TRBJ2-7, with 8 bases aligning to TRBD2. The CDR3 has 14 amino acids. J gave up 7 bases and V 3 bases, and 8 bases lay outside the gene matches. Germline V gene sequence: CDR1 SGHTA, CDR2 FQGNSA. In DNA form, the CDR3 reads TGTGCCAGCAGCTTCAGGGTAGCGGGAAATGAGCAGTACTTC. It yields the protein CASSFRVAGNEQYF.

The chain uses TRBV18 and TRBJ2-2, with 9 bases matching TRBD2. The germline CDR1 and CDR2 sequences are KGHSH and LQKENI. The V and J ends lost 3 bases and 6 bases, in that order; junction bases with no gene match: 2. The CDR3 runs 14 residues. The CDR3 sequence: CASSPPSGAGELFF. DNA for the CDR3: TGTGCCAGCTCACCGCCTAGCGGGGCCGGGGAGCTGTTTTTT.

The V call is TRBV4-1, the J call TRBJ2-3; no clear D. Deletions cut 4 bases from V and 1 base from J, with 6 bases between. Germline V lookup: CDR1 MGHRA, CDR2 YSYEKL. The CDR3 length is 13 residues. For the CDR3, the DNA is TGCGCCAGCAGCCCGCGCGGCACAGATACGCAGTATTTT. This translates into CASSPRGTDTQYF.

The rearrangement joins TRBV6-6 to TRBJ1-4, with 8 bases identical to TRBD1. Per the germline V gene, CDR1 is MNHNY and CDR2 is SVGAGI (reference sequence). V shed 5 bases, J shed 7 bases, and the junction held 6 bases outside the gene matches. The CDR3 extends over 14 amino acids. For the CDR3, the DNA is TGTGCCAGCAGTACCGGGACAGGTGTTGAAAAACTGTTTTTT. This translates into CASSTGTGVEKLFF.

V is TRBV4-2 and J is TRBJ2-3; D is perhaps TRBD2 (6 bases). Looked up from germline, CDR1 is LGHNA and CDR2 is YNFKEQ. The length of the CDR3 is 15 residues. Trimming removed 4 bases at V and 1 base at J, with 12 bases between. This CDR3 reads CASSPAEGRTDTQYF. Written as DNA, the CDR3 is TGTGCCAGCAGCCCCGCGGAGGGGCGCACAGATACGCAGTATTTT.

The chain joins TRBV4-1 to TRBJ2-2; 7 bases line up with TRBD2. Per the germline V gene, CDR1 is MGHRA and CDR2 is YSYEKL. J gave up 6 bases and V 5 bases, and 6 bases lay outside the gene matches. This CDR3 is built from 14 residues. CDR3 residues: CASSAGRVAGELFF. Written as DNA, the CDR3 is TGCGCCAGCAGCGCGGGGAGGGTCGCCGGGGAGCTGTTTTTT.

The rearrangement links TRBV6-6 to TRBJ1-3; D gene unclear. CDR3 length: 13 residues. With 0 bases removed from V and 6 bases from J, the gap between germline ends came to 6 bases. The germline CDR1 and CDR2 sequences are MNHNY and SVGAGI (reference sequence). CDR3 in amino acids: CASSYSRENTIYF. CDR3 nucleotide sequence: TGTGCCAGCAGTTACTCGAGGGAAAACACCATATATTTT.

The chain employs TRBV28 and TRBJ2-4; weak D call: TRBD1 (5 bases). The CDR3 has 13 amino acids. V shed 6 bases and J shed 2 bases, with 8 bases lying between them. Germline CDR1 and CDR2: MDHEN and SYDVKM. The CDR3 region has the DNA TGTGCCAGCAGGCAGGGATCCAAAAACATTCAGTACTTC. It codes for CASRQGSKNIQYF.

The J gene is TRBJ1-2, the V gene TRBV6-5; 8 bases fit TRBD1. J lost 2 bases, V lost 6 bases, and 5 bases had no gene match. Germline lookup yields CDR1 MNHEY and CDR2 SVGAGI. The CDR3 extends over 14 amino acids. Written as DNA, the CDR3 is TGTGCCAGCAGAGCCTACAGGGGGAACTATGGCTACACCTTC. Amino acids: CASRAYRGNYGYTF.

CDR3: CASSARTSGGAVYNEQFF. For the CDR3, the DNA is TGTGCCAGTAGTGCCCGGACTAGCGGGGGGGCCGTCTACAATGAGCAGTTCTTC. J is TRBJ2-1 and V is TRBV19; 15 bases align to TRBD2. CDR3 length equals 18 residues. V shed 5 bases and J 3 bases; nucleotides not matched to a gene: 8. In germline, CDR1 is LNHDA, CDR2 SQIVND (reference sequence).

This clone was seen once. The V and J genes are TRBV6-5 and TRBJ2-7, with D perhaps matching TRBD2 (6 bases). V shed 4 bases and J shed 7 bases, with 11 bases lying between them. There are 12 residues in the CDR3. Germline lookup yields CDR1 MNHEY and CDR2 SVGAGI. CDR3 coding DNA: TGTGCCAGCAGTTCCCCCGGGGGAGAGCAGTACTTC. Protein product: CASSSPGGEQYF.

CDR3 DNA sequence: TGTGCCACCAACCTTCTAGCGGGAACAGATACGCAGTATTTT. Translation gives CATNLLAGTDTQYF. The chain carries TRBV6-5 and TRBJ2-3; 9 positions match TRBD2. The CDR3 sequence is 14 residues long. CDR1 MNHEY and CDR2 SVGAGI come from the germline V gene. The J segment lost 3 bases and the V segment lost 10 bases, leaving 8 bases of the junction unmatched.

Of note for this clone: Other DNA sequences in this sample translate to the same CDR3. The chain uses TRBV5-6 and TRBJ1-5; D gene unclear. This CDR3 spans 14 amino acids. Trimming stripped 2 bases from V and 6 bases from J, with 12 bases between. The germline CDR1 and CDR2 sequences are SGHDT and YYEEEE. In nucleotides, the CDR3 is TGTGCCAGCAGCTTAGGAGGAGGAAGTCAGCCCCAGCATTTT. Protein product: CASSLGGGSQPQHF.

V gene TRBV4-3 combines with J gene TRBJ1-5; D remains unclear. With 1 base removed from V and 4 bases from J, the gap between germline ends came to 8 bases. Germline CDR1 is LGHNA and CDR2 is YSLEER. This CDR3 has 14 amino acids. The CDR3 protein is CASSQAGFNQPQHF. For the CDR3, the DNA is TGCGCCAGCAGCCAAGCGGGTTTTAATCAGCCCCAGCATTTT.

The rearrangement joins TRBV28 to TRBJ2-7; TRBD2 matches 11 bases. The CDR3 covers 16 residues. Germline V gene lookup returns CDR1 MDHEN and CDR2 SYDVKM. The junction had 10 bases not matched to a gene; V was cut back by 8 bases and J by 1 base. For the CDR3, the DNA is TGTGCCAGCCATTCTACCGGGACTAGCGGATCCTACGAGCAGTACTTC. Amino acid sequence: CASHSTGTSGSYEQYF.

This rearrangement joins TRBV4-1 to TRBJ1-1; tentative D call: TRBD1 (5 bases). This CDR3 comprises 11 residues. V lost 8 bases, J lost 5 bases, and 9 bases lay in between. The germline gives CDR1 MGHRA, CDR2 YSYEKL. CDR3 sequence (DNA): TGCGCCAGCGGGGGGGGGACTGAAGCTTTCTTT. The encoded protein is CASGGGTEAFF.

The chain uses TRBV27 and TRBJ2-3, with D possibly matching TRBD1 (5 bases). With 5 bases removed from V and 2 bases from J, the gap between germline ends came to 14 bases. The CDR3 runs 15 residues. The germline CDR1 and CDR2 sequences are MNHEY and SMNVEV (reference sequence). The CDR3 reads CASSHRQIYTDTQYF. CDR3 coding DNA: TGTGCCAGCAGTCACCGACAGATTTACACAGATACGCAGTATTTT.

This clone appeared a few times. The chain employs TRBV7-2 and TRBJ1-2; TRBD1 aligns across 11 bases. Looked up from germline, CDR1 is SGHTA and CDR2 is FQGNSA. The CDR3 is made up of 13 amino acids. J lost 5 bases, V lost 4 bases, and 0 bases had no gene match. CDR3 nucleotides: TGTGCCAGCAGCTGGGACAGGGGGTATGGCTACACCTTC. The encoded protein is CASSWDRGYGYTF.

The CDR3 spells CASSPLGASGRNEQFF. The CDR3 DNA sequence: TGCGCCAGCAGCCCCCTAGGGGCTAGCGGGAGGAATGAGCAGTTCTTC. V usage is TRBV4-3 and J usage is TRBJ2-1; 11 bases line up with TRBD2. Per the germline V gene, CDR1 is LGHNA and CDR2 is YSLEER. V was pared by 4 bases and J by 7 bases, with 9 bases of the junction left unmatched. The CDR3 is 16 amino acids.

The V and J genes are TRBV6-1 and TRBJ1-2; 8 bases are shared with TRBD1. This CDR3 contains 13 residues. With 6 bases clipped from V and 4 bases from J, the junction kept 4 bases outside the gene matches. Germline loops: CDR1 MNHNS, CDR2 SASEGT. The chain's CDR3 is CASSDRGTYGYTF. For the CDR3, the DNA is TGTGCCAGCAGCGACAGGGGAACCTATGGCTACACCTTC.